Presented here are 10 T cell receptor beta chains from one specimen sequenced in a study of CD8+ T cells in alopecia areata (dated by TCRdb to the late 2010s). Libraries were constructed by the immunoSEQ multiplex PCR assay. For TCR sequencing, RNA was extracted from every sample and reverse transcribed into cDNA to serve as template. The table comes from immuneACCESS by way of TCRdb, which keeps in-frame sequences with V and J called. Part of the clones is missing from these tables; in studies checked, under half for an unresolved V gene and the rest for unknown reasons. Present in this sample are approximately 220,000 clones, roughly two fifths of which were seen just once. 0.48% of the sample is taken by the ten largest. The label giving this sample's treatment or condition can be read as: oral pan-JAK inhibitor, 5-10 mg twice daily. The source was CD4+ T cells sorted from blood, collected between weeks 30 and 35, from a patient treated with tofacitinib. The receptors derive from a human donor with alopecia areata.

The chain combines TRBV6-5 with TRBJ2-7; D unclear. This CDR3 comprises 14 residues. Deletions cut 3 bases from V and 3 bases from J, with 12 bases between. The germline V gene has CDR1 MNHEY and CDR2 SVGAGI. CDR3 loop: CASSYSLGNYEQYF. The CDR3 DNA is TGTGCCAGCAGTTATTCGCTGGGAAACTACGAGCAGTACTTC.

The gene calls are TRBV4-1 and TRBJ2-1; 7 bases fit TRBD1. The V gene end was trimmed by 4 bases and the J gene end by 0 bases; junction bases not matched to a gene: 6. The germline gives CDR1 MGHRA, CDR2 YSYEKL. The CDR3 is 16 residues long. The CDR3 loop is CASSRGQLSSYNEQFF. For the CDR3, the DNA is TGCGCCAGCAGCCGGGGACAGCTCAGCTCCTACAATGAGCAGTTCTTC.

This clone has only a few counts. This same CDR3 is encoded by further DNA sequences in the sample. The DNA of the CDR3 is TGTGCCACCAGCAGAGATCGACAGGGAGGTCAGCCCCAGCATTTT. This encodes CATSRDRQGGQPQHF. The V gene is TRBV15, the J gene TRBJ1-5; 7 bases agree with TRBD1. Unmatched junction bases numbered 5, after V lost 0 bases and J lost 6 bases. From germline, CDR1 is LNHNV and CDR2 YYDKDF (reference sequence). The CDR3 runs to 15 residues.

There are a few counts of this clone. The chain couples TRBV2 to TRBJ1-5; the D is unclear. This CDR3 is built from 15 residues. V lost 7 bases and J lost 6, with 19 bases in between. In germline, CDR1 is SNHLY, CDR2 FYNNEI. The DNA for the CDR3 is TGTGCCAGCACCCGAACCTCCGGGGTCGGTCAGCCCCAGCATTTT. Translation: CASTRTSGVGQPQHF.

This clone was counted between two and nine times. V is TRBV7-2 and J is TRBJ2-1; TRBD2 matches 8 bases. The V gene's germline CDR1 is SGHTA and CDR2 FQGNSA. This CDR3 is built from 15 residues. V lost 2 bases, J lost 4 bases, and 4 bases stayed unmatched. Written as DNA, the CDR3 is TGTGCCAGCAGCTTATCAGCGGGGGTGTACAATGAGCAGTTCTTC. This codes for CASSLSAGVYNEQFF.

The chain uses TRBV4-2 and TRBJ2-1; 7 bases agree with TRBD1. The length of the CDR3 is 16 residues. From germline, CDR1 is LGHNA and CDR2 YNFKEQ. The V gene end was trimmed by 4 bases and the J gene end by 8 bases; junction bases not matched to a gene: 14. CDR3 sequence: CASSRRQGTGDDEQFF. The CDR3 DNA follows: TGTGCCAGCAGCCGACGACAGGGCACGGGTGACGATGAGCAGTTCTTC.

The gene calls are TRBV7-8 and TRBJ1-1; TRBD1 might be the D (5 bases). The germline CDR1 and CDR2 sequences are SGHVS and FQNEAQ. This CDR3 has 17 residues. Trimming stripped 3 bases from V and 1 base from J, with 18 bases between. The CDR3 sequence: CASSFGQGGRSNTEAFF. The CDR3 coding sequence is TGTGCCAGCAGCTTCGGTCAGGGAGGAAGATCGAACACTGAAGCTTTCTTT.

As DNA, the CDR3 is TGCGCCAGCAGCTTGGCCGAAGCGACTAGCGGCCAAGAGACCCAGTACTTC. This codes for CASSLAEATSGQETQYF. V gene TRBV5-1 combines with J gene TRBJ2-5; 9 positions match TRBD2. The CDR3 spans 17 residues. Per the germline V gene, CDR1 is SGHRS and CDR2 is YFSETQ. V trimming: 0 bases; J trimming: 1 base; junction bases outside the gene matches: 7.

This rearrangement joins TRBV6-1 to TRBJ1-2; D gene uncertain. Trimming pared 8 bases from V and 4 bases from J, leaving 11 bases between. The CDR3 runs to 12 residues. Germline CDR1 reads MNHNS; CDR2 reads SASEGT. The CDR3 bases are TGTGCCAGCTTCCGGGAGCCCTATGGCTACACCTTC. This sequence encodes CASFREPYGYTF.

In its sample, this clone was seen a few times. The J gene is TRBJ2-7, the V gene TRBV7-3, with D perhaps TRBD2 (6 bases). V lost 4 bases to trimming and J lost 3 bases, with 13 bases between them. The length of the CDR3 is 14 residues. Germline assignment: CDR1 SGHTA and CDR2 FQGTGA. CDR3 region: CASSSPAGSYEQYF. CDR3 bases: TGTGCCAGCAGCTCCCCTGCGGGGAGCTACGAGCAGTACTTC.